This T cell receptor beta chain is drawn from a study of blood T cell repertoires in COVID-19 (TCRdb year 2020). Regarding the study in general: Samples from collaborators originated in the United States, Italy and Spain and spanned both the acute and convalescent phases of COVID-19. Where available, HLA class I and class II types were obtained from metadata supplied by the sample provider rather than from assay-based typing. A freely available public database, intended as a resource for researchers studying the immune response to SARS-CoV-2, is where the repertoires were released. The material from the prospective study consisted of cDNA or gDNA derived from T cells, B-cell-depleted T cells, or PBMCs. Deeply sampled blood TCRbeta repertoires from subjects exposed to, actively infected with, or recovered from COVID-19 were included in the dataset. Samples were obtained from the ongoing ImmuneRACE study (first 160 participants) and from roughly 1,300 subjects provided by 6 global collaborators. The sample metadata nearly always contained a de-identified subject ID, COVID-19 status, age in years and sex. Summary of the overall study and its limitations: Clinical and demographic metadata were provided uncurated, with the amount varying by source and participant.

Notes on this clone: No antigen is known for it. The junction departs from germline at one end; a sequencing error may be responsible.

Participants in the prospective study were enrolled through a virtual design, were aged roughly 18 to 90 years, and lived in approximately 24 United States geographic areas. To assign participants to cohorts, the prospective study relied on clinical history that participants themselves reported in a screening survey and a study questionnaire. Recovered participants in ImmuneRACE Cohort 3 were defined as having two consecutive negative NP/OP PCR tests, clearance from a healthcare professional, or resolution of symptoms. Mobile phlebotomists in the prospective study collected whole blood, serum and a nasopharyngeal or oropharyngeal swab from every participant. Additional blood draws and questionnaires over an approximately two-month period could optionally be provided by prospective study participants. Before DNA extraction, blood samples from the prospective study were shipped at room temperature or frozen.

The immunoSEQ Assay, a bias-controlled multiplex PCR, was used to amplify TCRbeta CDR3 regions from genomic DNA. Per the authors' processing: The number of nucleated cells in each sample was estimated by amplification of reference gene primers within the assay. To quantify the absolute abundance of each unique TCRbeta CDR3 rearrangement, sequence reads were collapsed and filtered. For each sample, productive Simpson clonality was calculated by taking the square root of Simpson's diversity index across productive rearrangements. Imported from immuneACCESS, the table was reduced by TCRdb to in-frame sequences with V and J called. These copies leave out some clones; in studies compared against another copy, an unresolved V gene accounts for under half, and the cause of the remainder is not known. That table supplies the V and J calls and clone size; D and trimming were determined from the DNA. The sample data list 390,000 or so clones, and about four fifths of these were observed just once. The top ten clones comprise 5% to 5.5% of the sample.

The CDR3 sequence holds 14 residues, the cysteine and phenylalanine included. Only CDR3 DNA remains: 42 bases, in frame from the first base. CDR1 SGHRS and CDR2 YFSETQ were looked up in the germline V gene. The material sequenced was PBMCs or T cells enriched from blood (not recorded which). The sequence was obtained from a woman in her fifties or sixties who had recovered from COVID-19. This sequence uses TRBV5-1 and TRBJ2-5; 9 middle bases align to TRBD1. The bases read TGTGCCAGCAGCAAAAGGACAGGGGAAGAGACCCAGTACTTC. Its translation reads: CASSKRTGEETQYF.